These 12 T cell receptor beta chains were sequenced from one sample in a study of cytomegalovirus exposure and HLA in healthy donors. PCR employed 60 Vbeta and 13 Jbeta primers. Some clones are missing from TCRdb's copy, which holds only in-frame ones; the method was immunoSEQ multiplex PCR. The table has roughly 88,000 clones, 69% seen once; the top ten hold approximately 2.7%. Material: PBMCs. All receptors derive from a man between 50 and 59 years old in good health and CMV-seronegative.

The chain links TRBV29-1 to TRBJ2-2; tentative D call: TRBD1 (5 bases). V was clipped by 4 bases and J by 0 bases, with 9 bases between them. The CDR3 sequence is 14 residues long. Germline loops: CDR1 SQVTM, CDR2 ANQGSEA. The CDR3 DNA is TGCAGCGTTGGGTCAGGGCCGAACACCGGGGAGCTGTTTTTT. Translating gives CSVGSGPNTGELFF.

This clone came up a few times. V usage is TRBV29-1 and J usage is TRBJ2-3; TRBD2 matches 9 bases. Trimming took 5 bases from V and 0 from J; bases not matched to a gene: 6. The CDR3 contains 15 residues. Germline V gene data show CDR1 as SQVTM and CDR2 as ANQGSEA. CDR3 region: CSVRTSASSTDTQYF. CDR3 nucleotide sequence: TGCAGCGTTCGGACTAGCGCAAGTAGCACAGATACGCAGTATTTT.

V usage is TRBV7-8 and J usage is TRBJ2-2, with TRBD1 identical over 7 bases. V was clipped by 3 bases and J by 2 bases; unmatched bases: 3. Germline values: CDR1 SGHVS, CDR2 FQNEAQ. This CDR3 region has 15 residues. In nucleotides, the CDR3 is TGTGCCAGCAGCTTCCGGGACAGTAACACCGGGGAGCTGTTTTTT. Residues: CASSFRDSNTGELFF.

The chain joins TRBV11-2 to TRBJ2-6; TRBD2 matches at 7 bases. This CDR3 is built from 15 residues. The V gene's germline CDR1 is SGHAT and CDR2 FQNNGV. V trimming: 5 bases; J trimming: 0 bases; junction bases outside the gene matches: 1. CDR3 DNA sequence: TGTGCCAGCAGCCGGACTAGCTCTGGGGCCAACGTCCTGACTTTC. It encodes CASSRTSSGANVLTF.

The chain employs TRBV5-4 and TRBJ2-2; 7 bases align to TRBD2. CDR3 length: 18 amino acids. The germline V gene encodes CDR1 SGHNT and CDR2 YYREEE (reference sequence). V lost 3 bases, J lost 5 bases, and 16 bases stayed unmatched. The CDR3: CASSWRLGGRIGTGELFF. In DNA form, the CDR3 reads TGTGCCAGCAGCTGGCGTCTCGGCGGGAGAATCGGAACCGGGGAGCTGTTTTTT.

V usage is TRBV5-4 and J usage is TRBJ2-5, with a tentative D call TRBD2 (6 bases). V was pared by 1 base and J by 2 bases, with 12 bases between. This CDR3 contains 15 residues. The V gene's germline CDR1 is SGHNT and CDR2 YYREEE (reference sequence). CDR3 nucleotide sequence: TGTGCCAGCAGCTTGATCGGGGGTGGACAAGAGACCCAGTACTTC. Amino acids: CASSLIGGGQETQYF.

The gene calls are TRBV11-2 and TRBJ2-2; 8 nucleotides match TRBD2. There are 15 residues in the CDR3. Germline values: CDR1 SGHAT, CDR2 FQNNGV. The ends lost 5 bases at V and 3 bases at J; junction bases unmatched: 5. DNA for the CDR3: TGTGCCAGCAGCCTCGGGAGGGGGTACACCGGGGAGCTGTTTTTT. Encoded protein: CASSLGRGYTGELFF.

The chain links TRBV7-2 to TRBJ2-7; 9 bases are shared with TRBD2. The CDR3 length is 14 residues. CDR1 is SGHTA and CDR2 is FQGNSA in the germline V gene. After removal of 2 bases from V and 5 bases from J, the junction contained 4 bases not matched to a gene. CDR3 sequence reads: CASSLRLAVHEQYF. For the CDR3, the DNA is TGTGCCAGCAGCTTAAGACTAGCGGTCCACGAGCAGTACTTC.

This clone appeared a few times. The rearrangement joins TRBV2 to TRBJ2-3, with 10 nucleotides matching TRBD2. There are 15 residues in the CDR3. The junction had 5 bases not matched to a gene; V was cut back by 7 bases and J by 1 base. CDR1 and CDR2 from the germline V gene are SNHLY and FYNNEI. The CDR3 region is CASTGTSVRTDTQYF. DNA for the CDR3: TGTGCCAGCACCGGGACTAGCGTACGCACAGATACGCAGTATTTT.

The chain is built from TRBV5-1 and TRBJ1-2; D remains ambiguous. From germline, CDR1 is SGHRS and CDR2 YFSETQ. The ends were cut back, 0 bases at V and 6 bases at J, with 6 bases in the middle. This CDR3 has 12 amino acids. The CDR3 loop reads CASSLAEDGYTF. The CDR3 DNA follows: TGCGCCAGCAGCTTGGCCGAGGATGGCTACACCTTC.

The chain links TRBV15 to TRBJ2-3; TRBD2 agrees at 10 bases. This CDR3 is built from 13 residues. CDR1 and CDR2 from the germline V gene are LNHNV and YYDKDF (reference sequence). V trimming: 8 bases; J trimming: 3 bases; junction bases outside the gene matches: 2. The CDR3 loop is CATSLAGTDTQYF. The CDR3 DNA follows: TGTGCCACCTCACTAGCGGGAACAGATACGCAGTATTTT.

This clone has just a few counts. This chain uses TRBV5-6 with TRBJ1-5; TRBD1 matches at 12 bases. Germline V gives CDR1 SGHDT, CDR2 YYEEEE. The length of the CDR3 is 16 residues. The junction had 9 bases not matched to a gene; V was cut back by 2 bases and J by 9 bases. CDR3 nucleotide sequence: TGTGCCAGCAGCTTAGGGCTGGGACAGGGGGCGCGGCCCCAGCATTTT. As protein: CASSLGLGQGARPQHF.